The sequence of this TCR beta chain was determined in a study of cytomegalovirus exposure and HLA in healthy donors. The wider study: In an earlier analysis, approximately 120 million unique TCR beta sequences were found from approximately 190 million T cells.

A multiplex PCR was run with 60 Vbeta primers and 13 Jbeta primers. Profiled with immunoSEQ multiplex PCR; TCRdb holds only in-frame clones, not every one. Of around 190,000 clones listed, approximately 80% are singletons. Germline lookup yields CDR1 SGHVS and CDR2 FQNEAQ. The CDR3 loop spans 11 amino acids. V was clipped by 11 bases and J by 6 bases, with 11 bases between them. Remarks on this clone: The target antigen is unknown.

The study, taken as a whole, reports: The number of N-insertions in an Asian-associated ancestry cluster was reportedly below the approximately 680-donor mean in a later analysis. 87-base-pair reads could not separate some V segments, including TRBV6-2 and TRBV6-3.

Source material: PBMCs. This receptor was obtained from a woman aged 25 to 39 in good health and CMV-seropositive. This chain connects TRBV7-8 to TRBJ2-1; TRBD2 is a possible D gene (5 bases). Written as DNA, the CDR3 is TGTGCCGCAAAAGGAGGCAATGAGCAGTTCTTC. It yields the protein CAAKGGNEQFF.